The clone carrying this T cell receptor (beta chain) turned up a few times. This entry comes from a study of blood T cell repertoires in COVID-19. Measured with immunoSEQ multiplex PCR; TCRdb has only the in-frame clones, and not every one. The sample lists 350,000 or so clones; about 92% were seen once. The germline V gene has CDR1 LNHDA and CDR2 SQIVND (reference sequence). V trimming: 5 bases; J trimming: 2 bases; junction bases outside the gene matches: 12. The CDR3 is 17 amino acids. Seattle's enrolled individuals joined amid active infection and were then monitored longitudinally. V gene TRBV19 combines with J gene TRBJ2-1, with TRBD2 identical over 7 bases. Sequenced: peripheral blood. This TCR came from a woman aged 60 to 75 with COVID-19, enrolled during active disease. CDR3 loop: CASSPLLLARTYNEQFF. The CDR3 DNA reads as TGTGCCAGTAGTCCCCTCTTACTAGCGCGTACCTACAATGAGCAGTTCTTC.